The 2 T cell receptor beta chains below were found in one sample sequenced in a study of identical twins. Each CDR3 protein gets one entry after TCRdb re-called the 5' RACE reads with MiXCR. The top ten clones hold 0.27% of a sample with roughly 1.6 million distinct CDR3 sequences, less than 35% of them seen once. Material for sequencing was cord blood. Receptors were obtained from a newborn girl in good health.

This clonotype has a handful of counts. The J gene is TRBJ2-1, the V gene TRBV4-1; D gene unclear. The V and J ends lost 1 base and 4 bases respectively, with 17 bases between them. This CDR3 is 17 amino acids long. Per the germline V gene, CDR1 is MGHRA and CDR2 is YSYEKL. The DNA for the CDR3 is TGCGCCAGCAGCCAAGCGCTGCAGCCCCAACTTTACAATGAGCAGTTCTTC. Amino acid sequence: CASSQALQPQLYNEQFF.

This clonotype was counted a few times. The rearrangement links TRBV11-3 to TRBJ2-1; D could derive from TRBD1 or TRBD2 (5 bases each). The germline gives CDR1 SGHNT, CDR2 YENEEA. Trimming left V 5 bases short and J 6 bases short, with 14 bases between. CDR3 size: 14 residues. The CDR3 bases are TGTGCCAGCAGCCGAACGGGACGCCTCAATGAGCAGTTCTTC. Residues: CASSRTGRLNEQFF.